This T cell receptor beta chain was recorded in a study of shared clonotypes between healthy human individuals. About the study: The plates for each donor numbered three CD4 naive, three CD4 memory, two CD8 naive and one CD8 memory. Study conclusions and caveats: Apart from blood, nothing was sampled; tissue repertoires likely differ. Between a few donors, naive CD4 clonotypes were shared at a level of around 5.1%.

This CDR3 spans 16 amino acids. The V gene end was trimmed by 2 bases and the J gene end by 2 bases; junction bases not matched to a gene: 9. Germline V gene sequence: CDR1 SEHNR, CDR2 FQNEAQ (reference sequence). The repertoire was sequenced with immunoSEQ multiplex PCR; TCRdb's copy has only in-frame clones and lacks some. The sample lists about 580,000 clones, 95% to 98% occurring once. This clone was observed once. The antigen is unknown. Positive CCR7 selection of CD45RO-negative cells yielded the naive CD8 cells, and terminally differentiated effector memory CD45RA+ cells were excluded. V usage is TRBV7-9 and J usage is TRBJ2-7; 7 nucleotides line up with TRBD2. This receptor was identified in a man aged 25-45 years in good health. The sequencing input was naive CD8+ T cells sorted from blood. The CDR3 nucleotides are TGTGCCAGCAGCTTATTTTCGGGACTACCAGCCTACGAGCAGTACTTC. Protein sequence: CASSLFSGLPAYEQYF.